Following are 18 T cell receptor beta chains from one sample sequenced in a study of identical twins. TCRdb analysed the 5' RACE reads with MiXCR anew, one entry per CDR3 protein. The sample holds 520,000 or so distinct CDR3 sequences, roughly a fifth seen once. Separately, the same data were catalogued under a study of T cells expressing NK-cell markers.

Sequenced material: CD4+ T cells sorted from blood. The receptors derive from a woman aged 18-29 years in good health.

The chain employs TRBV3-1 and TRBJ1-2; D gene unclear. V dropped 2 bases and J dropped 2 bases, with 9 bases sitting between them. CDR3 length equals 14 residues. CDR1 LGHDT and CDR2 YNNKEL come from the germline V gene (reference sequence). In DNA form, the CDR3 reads TGTGCCAGCAGCCAAATGCGACGAAACTATGGCTACACCTTC. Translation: CASSQMRRNYGYTF.

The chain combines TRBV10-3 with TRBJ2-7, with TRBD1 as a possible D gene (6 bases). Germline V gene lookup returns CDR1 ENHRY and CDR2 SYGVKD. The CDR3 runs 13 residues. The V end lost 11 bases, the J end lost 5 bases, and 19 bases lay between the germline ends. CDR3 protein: CAVLLQGTHEQYF. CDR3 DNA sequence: TGTGCCGTACTACTACAGGGTACCCACGAGCAGTACTTC.

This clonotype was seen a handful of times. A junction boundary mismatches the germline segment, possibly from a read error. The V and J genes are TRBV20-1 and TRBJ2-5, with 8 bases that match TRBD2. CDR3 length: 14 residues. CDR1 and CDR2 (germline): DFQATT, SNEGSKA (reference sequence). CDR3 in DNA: TGCAGTGCCAGAGTTAGCGGGAAGGAAGAGACCCAGTACTTC. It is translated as CSARVSGKEETQYF.

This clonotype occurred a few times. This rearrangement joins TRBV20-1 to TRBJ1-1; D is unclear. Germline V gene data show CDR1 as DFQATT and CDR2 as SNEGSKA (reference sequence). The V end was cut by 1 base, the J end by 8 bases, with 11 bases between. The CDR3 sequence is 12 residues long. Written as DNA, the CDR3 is TGCAGTGCTAGAGTGGAGGAAGGGGAAGCTTTCTTT. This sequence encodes CSARVEEGEAFF.

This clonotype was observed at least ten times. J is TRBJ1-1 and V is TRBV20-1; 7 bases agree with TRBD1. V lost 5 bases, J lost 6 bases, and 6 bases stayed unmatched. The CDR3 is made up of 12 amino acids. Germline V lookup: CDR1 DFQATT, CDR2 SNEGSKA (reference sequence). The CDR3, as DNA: TGCAGTGCTCCACGACAGGGATCTGAAGCTTTCTTT. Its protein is CSAPRQGSEAFF.

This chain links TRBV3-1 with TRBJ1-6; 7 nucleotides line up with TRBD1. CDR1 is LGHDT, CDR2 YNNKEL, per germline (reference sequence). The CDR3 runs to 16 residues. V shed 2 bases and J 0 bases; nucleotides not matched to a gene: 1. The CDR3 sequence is CASSQWTGSYNSPLHF. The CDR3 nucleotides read TGTGCCAGCAGCCAATGGACAGGCTCCTATAATTCACCCCTCCACTTT.

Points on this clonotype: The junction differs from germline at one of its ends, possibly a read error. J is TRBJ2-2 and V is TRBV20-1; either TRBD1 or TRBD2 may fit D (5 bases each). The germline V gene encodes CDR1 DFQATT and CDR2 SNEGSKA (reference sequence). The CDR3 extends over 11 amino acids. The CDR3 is CSAPTRGPQVF. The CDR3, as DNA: TGCAGTGCTCCTACCCGGGGACCACAAGTTTTT.

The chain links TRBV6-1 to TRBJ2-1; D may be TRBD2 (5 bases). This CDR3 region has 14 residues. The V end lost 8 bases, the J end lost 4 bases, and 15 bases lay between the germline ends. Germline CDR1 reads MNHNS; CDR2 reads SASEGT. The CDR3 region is CASGGLVSYNEQFF. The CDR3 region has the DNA TGTGCCAGCGGCGGACTGGTCTCTTACAATGAGCAGTTCTTC.

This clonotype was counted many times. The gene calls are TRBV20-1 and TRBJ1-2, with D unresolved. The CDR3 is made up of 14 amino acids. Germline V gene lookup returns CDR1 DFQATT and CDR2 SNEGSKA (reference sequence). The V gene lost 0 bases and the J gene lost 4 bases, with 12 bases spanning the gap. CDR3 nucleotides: TGCAGTGCTAGAGATTCGGGCCGGGGCTATGGCTACACCTTC. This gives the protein CSARDSGRGYGYTF.

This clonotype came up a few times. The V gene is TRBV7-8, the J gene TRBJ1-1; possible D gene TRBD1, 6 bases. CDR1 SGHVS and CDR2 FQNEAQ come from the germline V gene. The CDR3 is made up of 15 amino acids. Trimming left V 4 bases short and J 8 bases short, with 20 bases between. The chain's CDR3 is CASSYEQGAGREAFF. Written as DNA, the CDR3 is TGTGCCAGCAGCTACGAACAGGGCGCCGGGCGCGAAGCTTTCTTT.

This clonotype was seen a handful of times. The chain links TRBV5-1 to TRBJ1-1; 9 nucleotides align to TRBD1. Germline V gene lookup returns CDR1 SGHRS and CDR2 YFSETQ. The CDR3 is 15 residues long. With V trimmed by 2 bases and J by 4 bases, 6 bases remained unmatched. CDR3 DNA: TGCGCCAGCAGCTTTCTTACAGGGGGCAGCACTGAAGCTTTCTTT. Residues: CASSFLTGGSTEAFF.

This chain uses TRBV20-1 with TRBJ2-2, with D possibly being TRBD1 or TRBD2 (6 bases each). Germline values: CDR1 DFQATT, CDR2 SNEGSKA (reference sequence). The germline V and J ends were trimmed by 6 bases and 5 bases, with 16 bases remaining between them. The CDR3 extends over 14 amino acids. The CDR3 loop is CSAFPGASTGELFF. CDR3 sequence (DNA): TGCAGTGCATTTCCGGGGGCGAGTACCGGGGAGCTGTTTTTT.

CDR3 amino acids: CASSWTGLEQYF. For the CDR3, the DNA is TGTGCCAGCAGTTGGACCGGTTTGGAGCAGTACTTC. The chain has TRBV7-2 and TRBJ2-4; D is unresolved. The V end lost 6 bases, the J end lost 13 bases, and 16 bases lay between the germline ends. From germline, CDR1 is SGHTA and CDR2 FQGNSA. The CDR3 length is 12 residues.

CDR3 nucleotide sequence: TGTGCCAGCAGCCTCGGGAGTCGGAATCAGCCCCAGCATTTT. This translates into CASSLGSRNQPQHF. The chain is built from TRBV5-8 and TRBJ1-5, with unresolved D. Trimming cost V 4 bases and J 4 bases, with 12 bases left between them. The CDR3 contains 14 residues. Germline assignment: CDR1 SGHTS and CDR2 YDEGEE.

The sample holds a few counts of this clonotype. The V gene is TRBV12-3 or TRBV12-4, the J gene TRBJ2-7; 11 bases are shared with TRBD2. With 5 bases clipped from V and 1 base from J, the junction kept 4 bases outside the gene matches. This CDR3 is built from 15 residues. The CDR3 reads CASSASGRRSYEQYF. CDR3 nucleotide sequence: TGTGCCAGCAGTGCTAGCGGGAGGAGGTCCTACGAGCAGTACTTC.

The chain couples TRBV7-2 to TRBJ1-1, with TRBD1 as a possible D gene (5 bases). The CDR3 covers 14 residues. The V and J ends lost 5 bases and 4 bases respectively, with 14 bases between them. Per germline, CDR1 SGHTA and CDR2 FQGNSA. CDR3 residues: CASSIKQTATEAFF. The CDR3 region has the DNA TGTGCCAGCAGCATAAAGCAGACAGCCACTGAAGCTTTCTTT.

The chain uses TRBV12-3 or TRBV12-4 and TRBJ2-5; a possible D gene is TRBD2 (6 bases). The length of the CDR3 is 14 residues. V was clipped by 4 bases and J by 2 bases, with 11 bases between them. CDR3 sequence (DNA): TGTGCCAGCAGTTCCCTAGCGAGACAAGAGACCCAGTACTTC. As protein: CASSSLARQETQYF.

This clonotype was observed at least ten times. DNA for the CDR3: TGTGCCAGCAGCGGGACAGGGGGCAACTATGGCTACACCTTC. Translation: CASSGTGGNYGYTF. The rearrangement uses TRBV12-3 or TRBV12-4 and TRBJ1-2; 12 nucleotides match TRBD1. The CDR3 is 14 amino acids. J gave up 2 bases and V 6 bases, and 1 base lay outside the gene matches.